This TCR beta chain was sequenced in a study of CD8+CD57+ T cells in acquired aplastic anemia. TCR beta VDJ and CDR3 profiles were obtained from a genomic DNA template. TCRdb re-called the reads through MiXCR, storing one row per CDR3 protein. The data contain fewer than 300,000 distinct CDR3 sequences, 65% to 90% of them singletons. Trimming took 5 bases from V and 3 from J, leaving 19 bases between them. The CDR3 is 16 amino acids. The germline gives CDR1 SGHTA, CDR2 FQGTGA. For sequencing, patients were chosen who had shown expansion of CD8+CD57+ cells by flow cytometry. This receptor was taken from a human donor with aplastic anemia. The V and J genes are TRBV7-3 and TRBJ1-2, with D unclear. What was sequenced was sorted CD4+, CD8+, or CD8+CD57+ T cells (not recorded which) from PBMCs. CDR3 bases: TGTGCCAGCAGCAGACGGGCCAAGGGCTTGGACTATGGCTACACCTTC. It codes for CASSRRAKGLDYGYTF. Complete variable domain (other parts from reference TRBV7-3 and TRBJ1-2): GAGVSQTPSNKVTEKGKYVELRCDPISGHTALYWYRQSLGQGPEFLIYFQGTGAADDSGLPNDRFFAVRPEGSVSTLKIQRTERGDSAVYLCASSRRAKGLDYGYTFGSGTRLTVV.